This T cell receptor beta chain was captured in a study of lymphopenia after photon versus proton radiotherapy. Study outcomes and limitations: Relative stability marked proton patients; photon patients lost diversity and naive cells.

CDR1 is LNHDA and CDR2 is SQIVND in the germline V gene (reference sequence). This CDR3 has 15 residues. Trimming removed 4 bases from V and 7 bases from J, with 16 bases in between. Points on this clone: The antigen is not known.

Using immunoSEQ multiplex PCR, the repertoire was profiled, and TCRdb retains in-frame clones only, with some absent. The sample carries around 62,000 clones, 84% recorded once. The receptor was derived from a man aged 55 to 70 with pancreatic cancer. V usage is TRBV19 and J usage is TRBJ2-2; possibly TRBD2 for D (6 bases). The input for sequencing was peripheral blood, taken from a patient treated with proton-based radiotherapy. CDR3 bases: TGTGCCAGTAGTACGGGGGAGATTCCCGGCGGGGAGCTGTTTTTT. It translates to CASSTGEIPGGELFF.